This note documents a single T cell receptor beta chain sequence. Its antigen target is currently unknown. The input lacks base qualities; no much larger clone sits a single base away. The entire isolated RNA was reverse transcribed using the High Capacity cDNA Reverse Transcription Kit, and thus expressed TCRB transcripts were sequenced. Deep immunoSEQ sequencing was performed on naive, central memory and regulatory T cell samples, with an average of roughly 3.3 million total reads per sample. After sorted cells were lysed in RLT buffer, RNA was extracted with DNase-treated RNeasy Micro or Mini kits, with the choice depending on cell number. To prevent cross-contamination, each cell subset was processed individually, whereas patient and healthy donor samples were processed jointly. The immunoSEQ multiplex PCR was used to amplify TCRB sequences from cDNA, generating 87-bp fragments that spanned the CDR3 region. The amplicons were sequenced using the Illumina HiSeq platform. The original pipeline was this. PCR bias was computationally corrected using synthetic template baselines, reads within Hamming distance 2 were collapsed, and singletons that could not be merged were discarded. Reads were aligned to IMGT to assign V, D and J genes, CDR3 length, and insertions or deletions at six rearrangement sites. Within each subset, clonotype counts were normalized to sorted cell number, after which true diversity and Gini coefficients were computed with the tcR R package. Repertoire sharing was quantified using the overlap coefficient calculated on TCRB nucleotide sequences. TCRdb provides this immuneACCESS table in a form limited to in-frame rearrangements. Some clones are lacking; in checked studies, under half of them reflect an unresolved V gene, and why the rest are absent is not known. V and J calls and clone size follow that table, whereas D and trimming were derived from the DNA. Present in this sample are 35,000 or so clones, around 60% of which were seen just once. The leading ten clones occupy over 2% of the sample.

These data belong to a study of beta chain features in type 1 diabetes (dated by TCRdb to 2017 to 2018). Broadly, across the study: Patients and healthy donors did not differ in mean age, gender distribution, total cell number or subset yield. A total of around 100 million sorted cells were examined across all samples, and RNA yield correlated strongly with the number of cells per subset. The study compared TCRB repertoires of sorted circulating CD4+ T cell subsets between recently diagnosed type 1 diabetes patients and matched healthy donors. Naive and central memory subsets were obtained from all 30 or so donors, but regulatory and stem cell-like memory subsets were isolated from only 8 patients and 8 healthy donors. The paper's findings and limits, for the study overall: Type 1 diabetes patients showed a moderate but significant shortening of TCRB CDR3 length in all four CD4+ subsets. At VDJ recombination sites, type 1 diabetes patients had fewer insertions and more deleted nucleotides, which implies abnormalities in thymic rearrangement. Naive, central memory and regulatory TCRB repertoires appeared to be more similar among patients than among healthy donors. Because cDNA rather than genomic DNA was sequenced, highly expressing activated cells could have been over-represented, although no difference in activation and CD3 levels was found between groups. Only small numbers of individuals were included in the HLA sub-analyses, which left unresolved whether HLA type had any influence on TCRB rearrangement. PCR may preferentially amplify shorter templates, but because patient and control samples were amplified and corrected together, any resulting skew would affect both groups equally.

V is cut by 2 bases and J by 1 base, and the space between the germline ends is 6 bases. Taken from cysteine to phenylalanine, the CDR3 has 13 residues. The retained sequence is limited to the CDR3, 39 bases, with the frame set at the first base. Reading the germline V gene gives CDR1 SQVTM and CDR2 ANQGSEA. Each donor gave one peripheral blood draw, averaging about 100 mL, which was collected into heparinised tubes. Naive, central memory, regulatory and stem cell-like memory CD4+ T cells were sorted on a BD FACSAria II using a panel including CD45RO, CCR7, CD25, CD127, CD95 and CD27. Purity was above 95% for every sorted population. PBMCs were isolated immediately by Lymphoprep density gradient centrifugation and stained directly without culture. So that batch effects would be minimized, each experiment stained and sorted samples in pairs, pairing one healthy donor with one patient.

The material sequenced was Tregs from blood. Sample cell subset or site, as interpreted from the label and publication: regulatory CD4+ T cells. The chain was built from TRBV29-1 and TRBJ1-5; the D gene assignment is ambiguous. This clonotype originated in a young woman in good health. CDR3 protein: CSVEFASNQPQHF. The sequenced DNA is TGCAGCGTTGAATTCGCGAGCAATCAGCCCCAGCATTTT.